This entry is about one T cell receptor (beta chain). This clone was seen only a few times. No cognate antigen has been identified for it. The input lacks base qualities; no much larger clone sits a single base away. Based on the germline V gene, the CDR1 and CDR2 sequences are SGHVS and FQNEAQ. V drops 6 bases and J drops 5 bases, leaving 20 bases in between. The CDR3, cysteine through phenylalanine, is 15 amino acids long. The retained sequence is limited to the CDR3, 45 bases, with the frame set at the first base. This record comes from a study of CD8+ T cells in alopecia areata (dated by TCRdb to the late 2010s). Some background on the complete study: The treated patients, all with moderate-to-severe alopecia areata, were enrolled in an open-label pilot trial of oral tofacitinib given at 5 to 10 mg twice daily. Scalp clonality was compared among normal scalp (n=4), patchy alopecia areata scalp (n=8), and alopecia totalis/universalis scalp (n=8). The study used high-throughput TCRbeta sequencing to examine T cell clonal expansion in alopecia areata, in both the C3H/HeJ mouse model and human patients. Tofacitinib was given for 6 to 18 months, followed by 6 months of follow-up off drug to assess delayed response and recurrence. Biopsies were taken from tofacitinib-treated patients at baseline and at 4 and 24 weeks of treatment, and a later scalp biopsy was taken in several of the tofacitinib-treated patients. The SALT score, which quantifies the percentage of affected scalp surface area, was used to measure disease severity in treated patients. In humans, TCRbeta sequencing was performed on scalp tissue and on sorted CD4+ and CD8+ peripheral blood T cells from healthy controls and from patients with patchy or totalis/universalis alopecia areata. RNA was extracted with the PAXgene miRNA kit for fixed scalp, the miRNeasy kit for PBMCs, and the RNeasy kit for mouse skin. TCRbeta CDR3 regions were amplified by immunoSEQ multiplex PCR with 35 Vbeta forward and 13 Jbeta reverse primers. Overall study results and their limits: Because the treated cohort was small and had just a single nonresponder, larger studies are needed to establish links between baseline CD8+ expansion and response. Scalp TCR repertoire analysis is complicated because resident alphabeta T cells in normal human skin are also sequenced, whereas mouse skin is dominated by gammadelta T cells. With tofacitinib, both scalp clonality and the number of expanded CD8+ clones among the top 100 scalp clones went down significantly. Many expanded lesional clones persisted in scalp and blood during tofacitinib treatment, which may partly explain relapse after stopping treatment. Lesional scalp, especially in alopecia totalis/universalis, showed higher clonality and more expanded CD8+ clones than normal scalp, suggesting antigenic drive. Compared with mice, TCR sequences shared between patients were less clear, possibly partly because of HLA diversity across the patient population.

The treatment or condition label on this specimen signifies: oral pan-JAK inhibitor, 5-10 mg twice daily. Lesional scalp punch biopsies and peripheral blood were collected from alopecia areata patients. PBMCs were isolated by density centrifugation and stained for CD3, CD4 and CD8, and CD4+ and CD8+ T cells were sorted on a FACSAria. The library was made by the immunoSEQ multiplex PCR assay. RNA was extracted from all samples and reverse transcribed into cDNA, which served as template for TCR sequencing. SuperScript III was used to make first-strand cDNA, primed with a 2:1 mix of oligo-dT and random hexamers. A synthetic immune receptor repertoire was used to gauge amplification bias, and whatever bias remained was removed computationally. Turning to the authors' computational methods: After raw reads were preprocessed to remove errors, the CDR3 was defined following IMGT conventions as running from the conserved cysteine to phenylalanine. Clonality was computed by normalizing Shannon entropy by log2 of the number of productive unique TCRs and subtracting the result from 1. Whether scalp clones were CD4 or CD8 was inferred by matching scalp TCRbeta sequences against CD4 and CD8 repertoires sorted from blood. Sourced from immuneACCESS, this table was stored by TCRdb with only in-frame sequences that have V and J called. A share of the clones is absent; for the studies checked, an unresolved V gene accounts for under half, and the remainder has no known explanation. The V and J calls and clone size come from that table; D and trimming were worked out from the DNA. In this sample the table shows 85,000 to 95,000 clones, around 71% of which occur a single time. The top ten constitute 15% to 20% of the sample.

The material was CD8+ T cells sorted from blood, obtained around week 46, from a patient treated with tofacitinib. The sequence links TRBV7-8 to TRBJ2-7; TRBD2 could be the D gene, as 5 bases match. The clonotype comes from a human donor with alopecia areata. The DNA sequence reads TGTGCCAGCAGTAGATCCGGGGTGACCGCTCACGAGCAGTACTTC. The translation is CASSRSGVTAHEQYF. The entire variable domain, with the stretches around the CDR3 drawn from the reference TRBV7-8 and TRBJ2-7 proteins, is GAGVSQSPRYKVAKRGQDVALRCDPISGHVSLFWYQQALGQGPEFLTYFQNEAQLDKSGLPSDRFFAERPEGSVSTLKIQRTQQEDSAVYLCASSRSGVTAHEQYFGPGTRLTVT.